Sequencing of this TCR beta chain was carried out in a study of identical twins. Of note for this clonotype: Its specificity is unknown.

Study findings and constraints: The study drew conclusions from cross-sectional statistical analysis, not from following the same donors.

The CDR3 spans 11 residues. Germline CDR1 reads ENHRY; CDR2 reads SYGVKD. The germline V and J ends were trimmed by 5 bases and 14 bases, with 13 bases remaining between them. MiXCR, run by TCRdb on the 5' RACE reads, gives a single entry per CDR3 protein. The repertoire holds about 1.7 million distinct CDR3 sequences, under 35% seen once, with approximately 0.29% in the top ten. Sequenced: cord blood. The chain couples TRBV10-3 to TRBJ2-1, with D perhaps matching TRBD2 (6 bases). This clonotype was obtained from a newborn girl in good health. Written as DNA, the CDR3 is TGTGCCATCAGTTCCGGGACTGACGAGTTCTTC. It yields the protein CAISSGTDEFF.